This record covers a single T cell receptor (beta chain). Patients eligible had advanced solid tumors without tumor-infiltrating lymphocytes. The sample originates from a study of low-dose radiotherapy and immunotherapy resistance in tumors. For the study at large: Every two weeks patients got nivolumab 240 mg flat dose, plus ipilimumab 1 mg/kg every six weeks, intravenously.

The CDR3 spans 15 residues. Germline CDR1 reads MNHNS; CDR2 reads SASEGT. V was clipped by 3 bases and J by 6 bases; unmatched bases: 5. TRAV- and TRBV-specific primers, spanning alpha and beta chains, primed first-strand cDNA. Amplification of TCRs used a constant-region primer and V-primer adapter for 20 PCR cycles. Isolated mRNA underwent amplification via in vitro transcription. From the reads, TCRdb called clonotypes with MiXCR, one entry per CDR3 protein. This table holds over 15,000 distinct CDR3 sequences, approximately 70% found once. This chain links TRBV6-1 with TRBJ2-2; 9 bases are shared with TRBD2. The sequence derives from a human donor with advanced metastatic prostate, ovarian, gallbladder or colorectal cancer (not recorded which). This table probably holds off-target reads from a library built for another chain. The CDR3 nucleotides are TGTGCCAGCAGTGAGATAGCGGGAGCCGCCGGGGAGCTGTTTTTT. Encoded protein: CASSEIAGAAGELFF.